This T cell receptor (beta chain) was sequenced in a study of T cell repertoires in cytomegalovirus infection. General study results and limits: Clonotype analysis showed dominance of the ex vivo response by HLA-C-restricted CMV-specific TCR beta clonotypes. People with CMV and the relevant HLA were identified by cumulative public TCR beta family frequency.

TCRdb reanalysed the reads using MiXCR and keeps one entry per CDR3 protein. The sample gives about 830,000 distinct CDR3 sequences, approximately 32% of which show up once; around an eighth is in the top ten. This clonotype showed up just a few times. Its matching antigen is unknown. CDR1 is SGHRS, CDR2 YFSETQ, per germline. This CDR3 comprises 15 residues. V was cut by 2 bases and J by 2 bases, with 14 bases left in between. The material was cultured CD8+ T cells from PBMCs, obtained from culture after CMV antigen stimulation. The clonotype was recovered from a human donor in good health (CMV status not recorded). Some clones in this sample may be carry-over from other donors' samples. The chain has TRBV5-1 and TRBJ2-7; D gene unclear. CDR3: CASSFSGNKAYEQYF. CDR3 nucleotides: TGCGCCAGCAGCTTTTCGGGTAACAAGGCCTACGAGCAGTACTTC.